This T cell receptor beta chain was retrieved from a study of CD8 T cells in Susac syndrome. Reverse transcription of roughly 0.45 to 1 ug RNA used random hexamers. TCRdb reprocessed the immunoSEQ multiplex PCR reads with MiXCR, giving one entry per CDR3 protein. The sample lists some 150,000 distinct CDR3 sequences, about 95% occurring once. Study-level findings and limits: The CD4+ T cell repertoires, which came from Susac syndrome patients, showed no sign of clonal expansion. In its TCR sequencing and HLA analysis, the study acknowledged that the number of individuals was relatively small.

The CDR3 sequence is 15 residues long. Germline trimming cut 6 bases from V and 3 bases from J; bases unmatched to any gene: 6. Germline lookup yields CDR1 MNHEY and CDR2 SMNVEV (reference sequence). On this clonotype itself: Its antigen is not known.

The sample consisted of CD4+ T cells from PBMCs. This receptor was identified in a human donor with Susac syndrome. The V gene is TRBV27, the J gene TRBJ1-5, with 9 bases lining up with TRBD1. DNA of the CDR3: TGTGCCAGCAGATTACAGGGGGCAAACAATCAGCCCCAGCATTTT. Protein: CASRLQGANNQPQHF.